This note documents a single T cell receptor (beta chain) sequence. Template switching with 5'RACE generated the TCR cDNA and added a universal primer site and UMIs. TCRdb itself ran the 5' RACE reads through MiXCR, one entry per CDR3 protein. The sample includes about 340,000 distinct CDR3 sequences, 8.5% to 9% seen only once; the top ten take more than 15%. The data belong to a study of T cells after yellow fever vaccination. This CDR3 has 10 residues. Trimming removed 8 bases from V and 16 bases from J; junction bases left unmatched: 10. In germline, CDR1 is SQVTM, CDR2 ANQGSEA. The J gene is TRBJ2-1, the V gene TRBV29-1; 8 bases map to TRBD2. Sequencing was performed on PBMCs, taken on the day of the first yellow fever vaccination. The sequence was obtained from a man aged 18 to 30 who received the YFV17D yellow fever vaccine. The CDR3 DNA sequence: TGCAGCACAAGCGGGGGACCGCCCTTCTTC. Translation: CSTSGGPPFF.